A selection of T cell receptor beta chains follows, all from one sample in a study of human T cells and chemical hapten exposure. MiXCR, applied by TCRdb to the RACE reads, yields one record per CDR3 protein. The sample lists 150,000 to 200,000 distinct CDR3 sequences, about 22% seen once, with less than 7% in the top ten. Here the sequenced sample was whole blood, taken in connection with sensitization to the hapten diphenylcyclopropenone (DPC). These receptors were taken from a woman between 50 and 59 years old with alopecia areata. Some clones in this sample may be carry-over from other donors' samples. CDR3s include the opening cysteine and the closing phenylalanine or tryptophan. A D gene is named only where the DNA matches it firmly. Clone size, where shown, is once, few, many, or a class for clones that have expanded.

J	V	size	D	CDR3	DNA
TRBJ2-4	TRBV6-5	-	-	CASSYGPPGNIQYF	TGTGCCAGCAGTTATGGGCCCCCCGGAAACATTCAGTACTTC
TRBJ2-2	TRBV6-6	-	TRBD2	CASSYSGGLAGTTGELFF	TGTGCCAGCAGTTACTCAGGGGGGCTAGCGGGAACCACCGGGGAGCTGTTTTTT
TRBJ2-7	TRBV27	few	TRBD1	CASSAGTGTYEQYF	TGTGCCAGCAGTGCCGGGACAGGGACCTACGAGCAGTACTTC
TRBJ1-5	TRBV6-4	-	TRBD1	CASSGRTGRTRNQPQHF	TGTGCCAGCAGTGGGAGGACAGGGAGGACGCGCAATCAGCCCCAGCATTTT
TRBJ2-7	TRBV20-1	few	TRBD1	CSARTGTGSGEQYF	TGCAGTGCTAGGACCGGGACAGGTTCGGGAGAGCAGTACTTC
TRBJ2-1	TRBV3-1	few	-	CASSHLVSYNEQFF	TGTGCCAGCAGCCACCTAGTCTCCTACAATGAGCAGTTCTTC
TRBJ1-1	TRBV7-3	few	-	CASSHEGNTEAFF	TGTGCCAGCAGCCACGAGGGAAACACTGAAGCTTTCTTT
TRBJ2-1	TRBV7-9	-	-	CASSLSVHNEQFF	TGTGCCAGCAGCTTAAGTGTCCACAATGAGCAGTTCTTC
TRBJ2-5	TRBV5-1	-	TRBD1	CASSSYQGAETQYF	TGCGCCAGCAGCTCGTACCAGGGGGCCGAGACCCAGTACTTC
TRBJ2-3	TRBV27	-	-	CASNGLFTDTQYF	TGTGCCAGCAACGGACTGTTCACAGATACGCAGTATTTT
TRBJ2-1	TRBV5-1	-	-	CAKPGPRYNEQFF	TGCGCTAAGCCGGGACCGAGATACAATGAGCAGTTCTTC
TRBJ2-7	TRBV6-5	few	TRBD1	CASIGRGPGEQYF	TGTGCCAGCATTGGCAGGGGGCCGGGAGAGCAGTACTTC
TRBJ1-1	TRBV29-1	-	-	CSVGQMNTEAFF	TGCAGCGTCGGACAGATGAACACTGAAGCTTTCTTT
TRBJ1-1	TRBV29-1	few	-	CSVVDAGTSDTEAFF	TGCAGCGTTGTGGACGCCGGGACTTCGGACACTGAAGCTTTCTTT
TRBJ2-5	TRBV29-1	-	TRBD2	CSVVLRREGSETQYF	TGCAGCGTTGTACTCCGCCGGGAGGGCAGTGAGACCCAGTACTTC
TRBJ1-5	TRBV20-1	few	-	CSASPGNNQPQHF	TGCAGTGCTTCACCAGGGAACAATCAGCCCCAGCATTTT
TRBJ2-5	TRBV24-1	few	TRBD2	CATGVYGGSIETQYF	TGTGCCACCGGGGTGTATGGCGGGAGTATTGAGACCCAGTACTTC
TRBJ2-5	TRBV29-1	many	-	CSVPGVAQETQYF	TGCAGCGTCCCCGGGGTTGCTCAAGAGACCCAGTACTTC
TRBJ1-1	TRBV20-1	few	TRBD1	CSAGVTGGTEAFF	TGCAGTGCTGGAGTGACAGGGGGCACTGAAGCTTTCTTT
TRBJ2-5	TRBV27	few	TRBD1	CASSETGTRETQYF	TGTGCCAGCAGTGAGACAGGGACAAGAGAGACCCAGTACTTC
TRBJ1-5	TRBV29-1	-	-	CSVAGNNQPQHF	TGCAGCGTTGCAGGGAACAATCAGCCCCAGCATTTT
TRBJ2-2	TRBV9	-	TRBD2	CASSVGGRANGELFF	TGTGCCAGCAGCGTAGGCGGGAGGGCCAACGGGGAGCTGTTTTTT
TRBJ2-2	TRBV2	-	-	CASSATNTGELFF	TGTGCCAGCAGTGCTACTAACACCGGGGAGCTGTTTTTT
TRBJ2-7	TRBV5-1	few	-	CASSLPQGRPDEQYF	TGCGCCAGCAGCTTGCCACAAGGACGGCCCGACGAGCAGTACTTC
TRBJ2-1	TRBV5-1	-	TRBD2	CASSSTSGPNNEQFF	TGCGCCAGCAGCTCGACTAGCGGGCCAAACAATGAGCAGTTCTTC
TRBJ2-5	TRBV10-1	-	-	CASSESVGVETQYF	TGCGCCAGCAGTGAGTCTGTAGGGGTAGAGACCCAGTACTTC
TRBJ1-2	TRBV3-1	-	-	CASSPYAGRASF	TGTGCCAGCAGCCCCTACGCGGGAAGGGCAAGCTTC
TRBJ1-2	TRBV6-6	many	-	CASSYGQGSYGYTF	TGTGCCAGCAGTTACGGGCAGGGGAGCTATGGCTACACCTTC
TRBJ2-1	TRBV20-1	many	-	CSARGGALVSSWANNEQFF	TGCAGTGCTAGAGGGGGGGCTCTGGTATCCAGTTGGGCAAACAATGAGCAGTTCTTC
TRBJ2-1	TRBV7-2	few	TRBD2	CASSLELAVNEQFF	TGTGCCAGCAGCTTAGAACTAGCGGTCAATGAGCAGTTCTTC